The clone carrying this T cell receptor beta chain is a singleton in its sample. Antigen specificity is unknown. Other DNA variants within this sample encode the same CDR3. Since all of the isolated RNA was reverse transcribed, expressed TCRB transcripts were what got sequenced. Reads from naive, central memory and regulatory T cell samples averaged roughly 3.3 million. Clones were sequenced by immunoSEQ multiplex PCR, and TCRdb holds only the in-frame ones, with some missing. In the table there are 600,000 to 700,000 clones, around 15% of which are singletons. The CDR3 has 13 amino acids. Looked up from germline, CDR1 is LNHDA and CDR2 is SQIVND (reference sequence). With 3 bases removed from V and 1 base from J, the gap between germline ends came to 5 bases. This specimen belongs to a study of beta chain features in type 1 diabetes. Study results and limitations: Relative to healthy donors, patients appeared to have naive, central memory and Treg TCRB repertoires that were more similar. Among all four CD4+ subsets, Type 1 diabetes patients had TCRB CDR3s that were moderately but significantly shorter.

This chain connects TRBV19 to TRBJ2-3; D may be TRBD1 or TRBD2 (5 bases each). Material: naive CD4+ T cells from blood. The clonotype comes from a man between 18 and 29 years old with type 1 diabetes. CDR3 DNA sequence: TGTGCCAGTAGTATGGGGGGCACAGATACGCAGTATTTT. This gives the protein CASSMGGTDTQYF.